This is a list of T cell receptor beta chains from one sample in a study of identical twins. TCRdb redid the calling of the 5' RACE reads with MiXCR, one entry per CDR3 protein. This repertoire shows 200,000 or so distinct CDR3 sequences, around 8% found once; its top ten account for about 1.8%. This sample was also put to use in a study of yellow fever vaccine responses in identical twins.

The sequenced sample consisted of memory (CD45RO+) T cells sorted from blood. The receptors here all came from a woman between 18 and 30 years old in good health. Both conserved end residues are part of each CDR3. The order of the fields is CDR3 DNA, CDR3 protein, D gene, V gene, J gene, clone size. The D gene is left open where the match is weak. Rows may omit the clone size; those that give it use once, few, many or a size class.

CDR3nt: TGTGCCAGCAGTTTAAGGGCCGGGGAGCTGTTTTTT
CDR3aa: CASSLRAGELFF
d_gene: .
v_gene: TRBV12-3/TRBV12-4
j_gene: TRBJ2-2
abundance: many

CDR3nt: TGTGCCAGCAGTCTAAACAGGGGAACCGGGGAGCTGTTTTTT
CDR3aa: CASSLNRGTGELFF
d_gene: TRBD1
v_gene: TRBV6-1
j_gene: TRBJ2-2
abundance: many

CDR3nt: TGTGCCAGCACACTCGCCAGGGACCCGCTAGCCAAAAACATTCAGTACTTC
CDR3aa: CASTLARDPLAKNIQYF
d_gene: .
v_gene: TRBV6-1
j_gene: TRBJ2-4
abundance: few

CDR3nt: TGCAGTGCTAGAGCATGGGTGGGGGCCAACGTCCTGACTTTC
CDR3aa: CSARAWVGANVLTF
d_gene: .
v_gene: TRBV20-1
j_gene: TRBJ2-6
abundance: .

CDR3nt: TGCAGTGCTACCTCGGCGAGAATAGGCGAGCAGTACTTC
CDR3aa: CSATSARIGEQYF
d_gene: .
v_gene: TRBV20-1
j_gene: TRBJ2-7
abundance: many

CDR3nt: TGTGCCAGCAGCTCTCTGAGCAGATCTAACTATGGCTACACCTTC
CDR3aa: CASSSLSRSNYGYTF
d_gene: .
v_gene: TRBV3-1
j_gene: TRBJ1-2
abundance: .

CDR3nt: TGTGCCAGCAGTTTATTGGGGTACACTGAAGCTTTCTTT
CDR3aa: CASSLLGYTEAFF
d_gene: .
v_gene: TRBV28
j_gene: TRBJ1-1
abundance: .

CDR3nt: TGTGCCAGCTCACCTACAGGCGCCTCTGGAAACACCATATATTTT
CDR3aa: CASSPTGASGNTIYF
d_gene: .
v_gene: TRBV18
j_gene: TRBJ1-3
abundance: few

CDR3nt: TGTGCCAGCAGCCAAGACTTCGGACACGTTGGGGCCAACGTCCTGACTTTC
CDR3aa: CASSQDFGHVGANVLTF
d_gene: .
v_gene: TRBV3-1
j_gene: TRBJ2-6
abundance: many

CDR3nt: TGTGCCAGCAGCGACAGACAGGGTGGGAATGAAAAACTGTTTTTT
CDR3aa: CASSDRQGGNEKLFF
d_gene: TRBD1
v_gene: TRBV7-9
j_gene: TRBJ1-4
abundance: many

CDR3nt: TGCAGTGCTAGTGTTGAAGAGACCCAGTACTTC
CDR3aa: CSASVEETQYF
d_gene: .
v_gene: TRBV20-1
j_gene: TRBJ2-5
abundance: many

CDR3nt: TGTGCCAGCAGTACAGGGGAGTCGGTGGAGACCCAGTACTTC
CDR3aa: CASSTGESVETQYF
d_gene: TRBD1
v_gene: TRBV6-2/TRBV6-3
j_gene: TRBJ2-5
abundance: many

CDR3nt: TGTGCCAGCAGTGGACTCCCCTCTGGGGCCAACGTCCTGACTTTC
CDR3aa: CASSGLPSGANVLTF
d_gene: .
v_gene: TRBV9
j_gene: TRBJ2-6
abundance: .

CDR3nt: TGCGCCAGCAGTATTCCCCGACAGGATTCTGGCTACACCTTC
CDR3aa: CASSIPRQDSGYTF
d_gene: .
v_gene: TRBV5-1
j_gene: TRBJ1-2
abundance: many

CDR3nt: TGCAGTGCTAGCGTCCGGGGCCAGCCGAACACTGAAGCTTTCTTT
CDR3aa: CSASVRGQPNTEAFF
d_gene: .
v_gene: TRBV20-1
j_gene: TRBJ1-1
abundance: .

CDR3nt: TGTGCCACCAGTAACCCGGCCGGGACTAGCGATACAGATACGCAGTATTTT
CDR3aa: CATSNPAGTSDTDTQYF
d_gene: TRBD2
v_gene: TRBV24-1
j_gene: TRBJ2-3
abundance: many

CDR3nt: TGCGCCAGCAGCTTGGAAGGACTAGTAGTCTACGAGCAGTACTTC
CDR3aa: CASSLEGLVVYEQYF
d_gene: TRBD2
v_gene: TRBV5-1
j_gene: TRBJ2-7
abundance: .

CDR3nt: TGTGCCAGCAGCTTAGATAAGGGGGCCTGGGAAAAACTGTTTTTT
CDR3aa: CASSLDKGAWEKLFF
d_gene: TRBD1
v_gene: TRBV11-2
j_gene: TRBJ1-4
abundance: few

CDR3nt: TGTGCCAGCAAAGAAGGCAGGGGCAATCAGCCCCAGCATTTT
CDR3aa: CASKEGRGNQPQHF
d_gene: .
v_gene: TRBV2
j_gene: TRBJ1-5
abundance: many

CDR3nt: TGTGCCACCAGCTTACCGAGCGGGAGCGGGGAGCAGTTCTTC
CDR3aa: CATSLPSGSGEQFF
d_gene: TRBD2
v_gene: TRBV15
j_gene: TRBJ2-1
abundance: many

CDR3nt: TGTGCCAGCAGCCCGTCGACAGGCTTCTACGAGCAGTACTTC
CDR3aa: CASSPSTGFYEQYF
d_gene: .
v_gene: TRBV7-6
j_gene: TRBJ2-7
abundance: .

CDR3nt: TGTGCCAGCAGCCCAACGGGGGGTAGGATAGATCAGCCCCAGCATTTT
CDR3aa: CASSPTGGRIDQPQHF
d_gene: .
v_gene: TRBV7-9
j_gene: TRBJ1-5
abundance: .

CDR3nt: TGCGCCAGCAGTGGGTACAGGGGACCGAGGGAGCTGTTTTTT
CDR3aa: CASSGYRGPRELFF
d_gene: TRBD1
v_gene: TRBV10-1
j_gene: TRBJ2-2
abundance: .

CDR3nt: TGTGCCAGCAGCTTTGCCCGGGGAGGCCAAGAGACCCAGTACTTC
CDR3aa: CASSFARGGQETQYF
d_gene: .
v_gene: TRBV7-9
j_gene: TRBJ2-5
abundance: few

CDR3nt: TGTGCCAGCAGCTCCACCGGGACAGGGGTCAAAAACATTCAGTACTTC
CDR3aa: CASSSTGTGVKNIQYF
d_gene: TRBD1
v_gene: TRBV7-2
j_gene: TRBJ2-4
abundance: few

CDR3nt: TGTGCCAGTAGTATGCAGGATGGCTATGGCTACACCTTC
CDR3aa: CASSMQDGYGYTF
d_gene: .
v_gene: TRBV19
j_gene: TRBJ1-2
abundance: few

CDR3nt: TGCAGCGTTGACGGAGGGACTGAAGCTTTCTTT
CDR3aa: CSVDGGTEAFF
d_gene: .
v_gene: TRBV29-1
j_gene: TRBJ1-1
abundance: many

CDR3nt: TGTGCCAGCAGCTTAGGAAATACGCAGTATTTT
CDR3aa: CASSLGNTQYF
d_gene: .
v_gene: TRBV7-8
j_gene: TRBJ2-3
abundance: many

CDR3nt: TGCAGCGTTGTGACGGAACTACCCAACTTAATCGGAGGGCCGAGCACCGGGGAGCTGTTTTTT
CDR3aa: CSVVTELPNLIGGPSTGELFF
d_gene: .
v_gene: TRBV29-1
j_gene: TRBJ2-2
abundance: many

CDR3nt: TGTGCCAGCAGTTTCCCCCTGACTAGCGGTAGCACAGATACGCAGTATTTT
CDR3aa: CASSFPLTSGSTDTQYF
d_gene: TRBD2
v_gene: TRBV28
j_gene: TRBJ2-3
abundance: few

CDR3nt: TGTGCCAGCAGCCCTATAGGACAGAAAAAAAACATTCAGTACTTC
CDR3aa: CASSPIGQKKNIQYF
d_gene: .
v_gene: TRBV14
j_gene: TRBJ2-4
abundance: .

CDR3nt: TGTGCCAGCGGCCCCCCCGGAGCCAGCGAGCAGTTCTTC
CDR3aa: CASGPPGASEQFF
d_gene: .
v_gene: TRBV6-1
j_gene: TRBJ2-1
abundance: few

CDR3nt: TGCGCCAGCAGCTTGGCCACAGGGGCTGGGGCCAACGTCCTGACTTTC
CDR3aa: CASSLATGAGANVLTF
d_gene: TRBD1
v_gene: TRBV5-1
j_gene: TRBJ2-6
abundance: .

CDR3nt: TGTGCCACCAGCAGAGGGGCCTTACCGGGACTAGCGGGAGGCAATGAGCAGTTCTTC
CDR3aa: CATSRGALPGLAGGNEQFF
d_gene: TRBD2
v_gene: TRBV15
j_gene: TRBJ2-1
abundance: few

CDR3nt: TGCAGTGCTAGTACCCAGGGGGGCTACACCTTC
CDR3aa: CSASTQGGYTF
d_gene: .
v_gene: TRBV20-1
j_gene: TRBJ1-2
abundance: .

CDR3nt: TGTGCCAGCAGCCAAGTGAACAGGCTTGAAGCTTTCTTT
CDR3aa: CASSQVNRLEAFF
d_gene: .
v_gene: TRBV14
j_gene: TRBJ1-1
abundance: .

CDR3nt: TGTGCCAGCAGTGCCAGGACTAGCGGGGGACCGAGCACAGATACGCAGTATTTT
CDR3aa: CASSARTSGGPSTDTQYF
d_gene: TRBD2
v_gene: TRBV25-1
j_gene: TRBJ2-3
abundance: many

CDR3nt: TGCGCCAGCAGCCAAGATCAGGCTAGCGGGACCGATACGCAGTATTTT
CDR3aa: CASSQDQASGTDTQYF
d_gene: TRBD2
v_gene: TRBV4-3
j_gene: TRBJ2-3
abundance: many

CDR3nt: TGTGCCAGCAGTTACTCATGGGACAGGGTACCCTACGAGCAGTACTTC
CDR3aa: CASSYSWDRVPYEQYF
d_gene: TRBD1
v_gene: TRBV6-5
j_gene: TRBJ2-7
abundance: few

CDR3nt: TGTGCCAGCAGTGAACCGAACACTGAAGCTTTCTTT
CDR3aa: CASSEPNTEAFF
d_gene: .
v_gene: TRBV6-1
j_gene: TRBJ1-1
abundance: .

CDR3nt: TGTGCCAGCAGTTGGAACGCGGACAATGAGCAGTTCTTC
CDR3aa: CASSWNADNEQFF
d_gene: .
v_gene: TRBV6-5
j_gene: TRBJ2-1
abundance: few

CDR3nt: TGCAGTGCTAGATCGGGACAGGGGGCCTACGAGCAGTACTTC
CDR3aa: CSARSGQGAYEQYF
d_gene: TRBD1
v_gene: TRBV20-1
j_gene: TRBJ2-7
abundance: .

CDR3nt: TGTGCCAGCAGCGTAGCCGTGGCAGCCACTGAAGCTTTCTTT
CDR3aa: CASSVAVAATEAFF
d_gene: .
v_gene: TRBV9
j_gene: TRBJ1-1
abundance: few

CDR3nt: TGTGCCAGCAGCCAGTATGCAGGGACTGAAGCTTTCTTT
CDR3aa: CASSQYAGTEAFF
d_gene: .
v_gene: TRBV3-1
j_gene: TRBJ1-1
abundance: few

CDR3nt: TGCGCCAGCAGCCAAGACGACAGGGCTGGTTCACCCCTCCACTTT
CDR3aa: CASSQDDRAGSPLHF
d_gene: TRBD1
v_gene: TRBV4-1
j_gene: TRBJ1-6
abundance: many

CDR3nt: TGCGCCAGCAGGTATAAGACTACCTTAAACACCGGGGAGCTGTTTTTT
CDR3aa: CASRYKTTLNTGELFF
d_gene: .
v_gene: TRBV10-1
j_gene: TRBJ2-2
abundance: .

CDR3nt: TGTGCCAGCAGCCCCCTGGGACTGGTCGGGACAGATACGCAGTATTTT
CDR3aa: CASSPLGLVGTDTQYF
d_gene: .
v_gene: TRBV4-2
j_gene: TRBJ2-3
abundance: few

CDR3nt: TGTGCCAGCAGCTTGCCCCAGGGGACCCAGTACTTC
CDR3aa: CASSLPQGTQYF
d_gene: .
v_gene: TRBV7-2
j_gene: TRBJ2-5
abundance: many

CDR3nt: TGTGCCAGCAGCTCCGGGGTTGAGGGCTACACCTTC
CDR3aa: CASSSGVEGYTF
d_gene: .
v_gene: TRBV7-2
j_gene: TRBJ1-2
abundance: .

CDR3nt: TGCGCCAGCAGCCCCTCCACAGATACGCAGTATTTT
CDR3aa: CASSPSTDTQYF
d_gene: .
v_gene: TRBV18
j_gene: TRBJ2-3
abundance: many

CDR3nt: TGTGCCAGCAGCGGGCTAGCGGGGTGGACCGGGGAGCTGTTTTTT
CDR3aa: CASSGLAGWTGELFF
d_gene: TRBD2
v_gene: TRBV7-2
j_gene: TRBJ2-2
abundance: many

CDR3nt: TGTGCCACCAGTGATCCCGCAGGGAACTACAATGAGCAGTTCTTC
CDR3aa: CATSDPAGNYNEQFF
d_gene: .
v_gene: TRBV24-1
j_gene: TRBJ2-1
abundance: many